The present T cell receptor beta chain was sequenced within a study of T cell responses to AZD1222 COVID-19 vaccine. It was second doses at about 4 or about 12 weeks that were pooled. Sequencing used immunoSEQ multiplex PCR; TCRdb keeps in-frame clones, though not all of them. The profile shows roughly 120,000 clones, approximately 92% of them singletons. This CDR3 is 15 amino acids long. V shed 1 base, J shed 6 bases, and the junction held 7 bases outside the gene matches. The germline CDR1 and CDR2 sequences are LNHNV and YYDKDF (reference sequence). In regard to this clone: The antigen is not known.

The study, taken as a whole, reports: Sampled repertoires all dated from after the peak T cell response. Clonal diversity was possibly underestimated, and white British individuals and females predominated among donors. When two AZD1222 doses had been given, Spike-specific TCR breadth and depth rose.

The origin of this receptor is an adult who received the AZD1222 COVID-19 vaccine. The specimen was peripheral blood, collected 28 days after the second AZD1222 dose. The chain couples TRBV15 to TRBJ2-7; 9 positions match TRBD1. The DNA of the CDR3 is TGTGCCACCAGCAGAGCGGGACAGGGCCCACTCGAGCAGTACTTC. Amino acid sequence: CATSRAGQGPLEQYF.